This TCR beta chain appears in the sequencing data of a study of T cells after yellow fever vaccination. The germline gives CDR1 SGHNT, CDR2 YYREEE (reference sequence). This CDR3 is 16 amino acids long. Study-wide findings and caveats: Clones from primary vaccination mostly reappeared after the booster (about 97% CD4, over 85% CD8).

As regards this clonotype: Its matching antigen is unknown. Just one base apart from a much larger clone, this may be a read error.

Synthesis of TCR cDNA relied on 5'RACE template switching, which attached a universal primer site and UMIs. TCRdb reprocessed the 5' RACE reads via MiXCR and lists one record per CDR3 protein. The sample yields 70,000 or so distinct CDR3 sequences, under 6.5% seen once. Source: CD4+ T cells sorted from PBMCs, taken more than 13 days after the first yellow fever vaccination. This clonotype was obtained from a man aged 18 to 35 who received the YFV17D yellow fever vaccine. This sequence joins TRBV5-4 and TRBJ2-3; 13 positions agree with TRBD2. CDR3 nucleotide sequence: TGTGGCAGCAGCACAGGACTAGCGGGGGGCACAGATACGCAGTATTTT. Protein sequence: CGSSTGLAGGTDTQYF.